The 20 T cell receptor beta chains reported below all come from one sample, sequenced in a study of graft-versus-host responses after intestinal transplantation. Produced via immunoSEQ multiplex PCR; TCRdb's table is partial and in-frame only. The sample comprises 84,000 or so clones, just under 95% of which are singletons, and approximately 0.3% rests with the top ten. The antigens these receptors bind are not known. Sequenced material: unstimulated CD4+ T cells sorted from spleen or lymph node cells, taken before intestinal transplant. Receptors were obtained from a human donor who received an intestinal transplant.

The V gene is TRBV27, the J gene TRBJ1-5; D possibly corresponds to TRBD1 (6 bases). Trimming stripped 4 bases from V and 2 bases from J, with 18 bases between. CDR1 and CDR2 from the germline V gene are MNHEY and SMNVEV (reference sequence). The CDR3 length is 17 residues. CDR3 amino acids: CASSSSSRGWRNQPQHF. CDR3 nucleotides: TGTGCCAGCAGTTCTTCAAGCAGGGGATGGCGCAATCAGCCCCAGCATTTT.

Notes on this clone: Its ends do not fully match the called genes, so a read error is possible. The rearrangement uses TRBV18 and TRBJ1-1; no definite D call. There are 13 residues in the CDR3. Germline V lookup: CDR1 KGHSH, CDR2 LQKENI. In DNA form, the CDR3 reads TGTGCCAGCTCACAGGGTGGAAACACTGAAGCTCTCTTT. Translating gives CASSQGGNTEALF.

V gene TRBV7-3 combines with J gene TRBJ2-1; 12 bases align to TRBD2. Trimming at V came to 4 bases and at J to 7 bases, leaving 5 bases not matched to a gene. Germline CDR1 and CDR2: SGHTA and FQGTGA. The CDR3 is 15 residues long. This chain's CDR3 is CASSSSSGRVNEQFF. The DNA of the CDR3 is TGTGCCAGCAGCTCCTCTAGCGGGAGGGTGAATGAGCAGTTCTTC.

The CDR3 protein is CASSLSAGVSGTQLNYGYTF. The DNA of the CDR3 is TGCGCCAGCAGCTTGTCGGCAGGGGTTTCGGGGACCCAACTTAACTATGGCTACACCTTC. The chain links TRBV5-1 to TRBJ1-2; the D gene is possibly TRBD1 (6 bases). The V gene's germline CDR1 is SGHRS and CDR2 YFSETQ. The CDR3 spans 20 residues. V was cut by 1 base and J by 1 base, with 26 bases left in between.

Here the CDR3 reads CASSQGLAGGWAKNIQYF. CDR3 in DNA: TGTGCCAGCAGCCAAGGACTAGCGGGAGGGTGGGCCAAAAACATTCAGTACTTC. V gene TRBV4-2 combines with J gene TRBJ2-4, with TRBD2 identical over 14 bases. The length of the CDR3 is 18 residues. The germline V gene encodes CDR1 LGHNA and CDR2 YNFKEQ. The ends lost 1 base at V and 1 base at J; junction bases unmatched: 3.

This clone turned up a few times. The chain links TRBV2 to TRBJ1-5, with D unresolved. Trimming cost V 3 bases and J 5 bases, with 5 bases left between them. The CDR3 sequence is 12 residues long. In germline, CDR1 is SNHLY, CDR2 FYNNEI. The CDR3 reads CASSEGHQPQHF. The CDR3 nucleotides read TGTGCCAGCAGTGAGGGTCATCAGCCCCAGCATTTT.

V and J are TRBV7-9 and TRBJ2-4; 7 nucleotides match TRBD1. With 5 bases clipped from V and 0 bases from J, the junction kept 10 bases outside the gene matches. This CDR3 spans 17 amino acids. CDR1 is SEHNR, CDR2 FQNEAQ, per germline (reference sequence). CDR3 amino acids: CASSVGRDSLAKNIQYF. The CDR3 coding sequence is TGTGCCAGCAGCGTAGGACGGGACAGCCTAGCCAAAAACATTCAGTACTTC. The full variable domain, rest sourced from reference TRBV7-9 and TRBJ2-4, is DTGVSQNPRHKITKRGQNVTFRCDPISEHNRLYWYRQTLGQGPEFLTYFQNEAQLEKSRLLSDRFSAERPKGSFSTLEIQRTEQGDSAMYLCASSVGRDSLAKNIQYFGAGTRLSVL.

This sequence joins TRBV27 and TRBJ2-3; 10 bases align to TRBD2. This CDR3 comprises 16 residues. CDR1 MNHEY and CDR2 SMNVEV come from the germline V gene (reference sequence). The junction had 9 bases not matched to a gene; V was cut back by 6 bases and J by 3 bases. Here the CDR3 DNA reads TGTGCCAGCAGCCGATCGAGCGGGAGGGATACAGATACGCAGTATTTT. Its protein is CASSRSSGRDTDTQYF.

The chain carries TRBV2 and TRBJ1-2; the D is unclear. This CDR3 has 16 residues. Trimming left V 10 bases short and J 5 bases short, with 26 bases between. The germline V gene encodes CDR1 SNHLY and CDR2 FYNNEI. The CDR3 nucleotides read TGTGCCACACCGGTGGCAGCGCGTACAACCAGTTATGGCTACACCTTC. Its translation is CATPVAARTTSYGYTF.

The CDR3 DNA is TGTGCCAGCAAGGGACTAGCGGGAGAGGAGGGCACCGGGGAGCTGTTTTTT. Its translation is CASKGLAGEEGTGELFF. The V call is TRBV7-8, the J call TRBJ2-2, with TRBD2 matching over 14 bases. Germline assignment: CDR1 SGHVS and CDR2 FQNEAQ. CDR3 length equals 17 residues. J lost 4 bases, V lost 7 bases, and 8 bases had no gene match. Using reference TRBV7-8 and TRBJ2-2 for the parts outside the CDR3, the full variable domain is GAGVSQSPRYKVAKRGQDVALRCDPISGHVSLFWYQQALGQGPEFLTYFQNEAQLDKSGLPSDRFFAERPEGSVSTLKIQRTQQEDSAVYLCASKGLAGEEGTGELFFGEGSRLTVL.

The chain carries TRBV9 and TRBJ2-3; 10 positions agree with TRBD1. The CDR3 length is 16 residues. Germline V gene data show CDR1 as SGDLS and CDR2 as YYNGEE. V shed 4 bases and J 4 bases; nucleotides not matched to a gene: 9. The CDR3 bases are TGTGCCAGCAGCTCCTCCGGGACAGGGGCCCCAGATACGCAGTATTTT. It is translated as CASSSSGTGAPDTQYF.

The rearrangement uses TRBV7-6 and TRBJ2-5; 8 bases fit TRBD1. The CDR3 loop spans 15 amino acids. After removal of 5 bases from V and 5 bases from J, the junction contained 10 bases not matched to a gene. CDR1 SGHVS and CDR2 FNYEAQ come from the germline V gene. CDR3 protein: CASSTRQGRLETQYF. The DNA for the CDR3 is TGTGCCAGCAGCACCCGACAGGGGAGGTTGGAGACCCAGTACTTC.

The genes are TRBV10-2 and TRBJ2-6; D gene unclear. V was clipped by 10 bases and J by 0 bases, with 4 bases between them. There are 12 residues in the CDR3. Germline CDR1 and CDR2: WSHSY and SAAADI. As DNA, the CDR3 is TGCGCCATTACCTCTGGGGCCAACGTCCTGACTTTC. Its translation is CAITSGANVLTF.

This chain links TRBV27 with TRBJ2-3; TRBD2 might be the D (5 bases). The CDR3 runs 14 residues. Trimming shortened V by 3 bases and J by 6 bases, and 13 bases separated the two germline ends. Germline CDR1 and CDR2: MNHEY and SMNVEV (reference sequence). The CDR3 loop reads CASSFLGSRDTQYF. The CDR3 region has the DNA TGTGCCAGCAGTTTCCTTGGGAGTCGGGATACGCAGTATTTT.

V usage is TRBV19 and J usage is TRBJ2-3, with D uncertain. V shed 9 bases and J shed 2 bases, with 21 bases lying between them. In germline, CDR1 is LNHDA, CDR2 SQIVND (reference sequence). This CDR3 comprises 16 residues. CDR3 bases: TGTGCCAGCGCCTTTGAGGCGCGAACGACCACAGATACGCAGTATTTT. It codes for CASAFEARTTTDTQYF.

The chain couples TRBV6-5 to TRBJ2-5; 9 nucleotides match TRBD1. CDR1 and CDR2 (germline): MNHEY, SVGAGI. This CDR3 comprises 15 residues. Losses at the gene ends were 6 bases for V and 3 bases for J; bases not matched to a gene: 8. The CDR3 nucleotides read TGTGCCAGCAGGTCAACAGGGGGCTTTGAAGAGACCCAGTACTTC. It encodes CASRSTGGFEETQYF.

The chain employs TRBV10-3 and TRBJ2-7; D possibly corresponds to TRBD1 (6 bases). Germline loops: CDR1 ENHRY, CDR2 SYGVKD. The CDR3 runs to 18 residues. V dropped 0 bases and J dropped 3 bases, with 21 bases sitting between them. The CDR3 loop reads CAISESGSGASLGYEQYF. CDR3 sequence (DNA): TGTGCCATCAGTGAGTCTGGGTCAGGGGCTTCCCTGGGCTACGAGCAGTACTTC.

This rearrangement joins TRBV7-2 to TRBJ2-1, with D possibly being TRBD1 (6 bases). This CDR3 region has 16 residues. Germline values: CDR1 SGHTA, CDR2 FQGNSA. Trimming cost V 3 bases and J 8 bases, with 20 bases left between them. The CDR3, as DNA: TGTGCCAGCAGCTTTTCTTACTACAGGGATGGGGATGAGCAGTTCTTC. This encodes CASSFSYYRDGDEQFF.

The chain couples TRBV6-1 to TRBJ2-7, with TRBD1 matching 8 bases. Germline V CDR1 and CDR2: MNHNS, SASEGT. The V segment lost 5 bases and the J segment 2 bases; nucleotides outside the gene matches: 8. The CDR3 totals 15 residues. The CDR3 DNA reads TGTGCCAGCAGTTCACGGACAGGGTACCCCTACGAGCAGTACTTC. Residues: CASSSRTGYPYEQYF.

This chain connects TRBV28 to TRBJ1-1, with 7 positions matching TRBD1. In germline, CDR1 is MDHEN, CDR2 SYDVKM. The CDR3 spans 15 residues. J lost 0 bases, V lost 4 bases, and 5 bases had no gene match. This CDR3 is CASSSQGPMNTEAFF. In DNA form, the CDR3 reads TGTGCCAGCAGTTCACAGGGGCCCATGAACACTGAAGCTTTCTTT.